This TCR beta chain is drawn from a study of Ad26.COV2.S vaccination and SARS-CoV-2 variants. The CDR3 has 14 amino acids. The V segment lost 0 bases and the J segment 4 bases; nucleotides outside the gene matches: 3. In germline, CDR1 is MNHEY, CDR2 SVGAGI. Of note for this clone: Different DNA sequences within this sample yield the same CDR3.

Treatment in this sample: about 20 received Ad26.COV2.S at low or high dose, single or two shots; 5 received placebo; per-sample allocation not given. Sample collection was performed on day 63 after the first vaccine or placebo injection. In Boston, the donor was an adult between 18-55 years of age. Expressing Wuhan-strain SARS-CoV-2 spike, an Ad26 vector served as the vaccine. Measured with immunoSEQ multiplex PCR; TCRdb has only the in-frame clones, and not every one. The sample gives hundreds of thousands of clones, about four fifths of which show up once; about 7.4% is in the top ten. The specimen comprised peripheral blood, sampled in a trial of Ad26.COV2.S vaccine versus placebo. The chain carries TRBV6-5 and TRBJ2-7; 7 positions agree with TRBD1. The clonotype comes from a person between 18 and 60 years old who received the Ad26.COV2.S COVID-19 vaccine or a placebo. CDR3 DNA sequence: TGTGCCAGCAGTTACTCGGACAGGTTGTACGAGCAGTACTTC. It translates to CASSYSDRLYEQYF.